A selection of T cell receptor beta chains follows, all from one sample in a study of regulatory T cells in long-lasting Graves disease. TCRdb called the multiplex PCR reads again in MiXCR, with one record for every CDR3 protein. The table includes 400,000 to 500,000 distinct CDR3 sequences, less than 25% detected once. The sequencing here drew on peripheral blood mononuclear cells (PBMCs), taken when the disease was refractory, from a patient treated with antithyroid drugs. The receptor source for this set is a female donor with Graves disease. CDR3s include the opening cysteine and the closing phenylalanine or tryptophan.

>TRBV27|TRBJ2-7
CASRGTGRYEQYF
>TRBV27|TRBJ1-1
CASSSQPYWGPEAFF
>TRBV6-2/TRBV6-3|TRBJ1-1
CASSGRVGETEAFF
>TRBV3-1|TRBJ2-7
CASSQGIWGHSYEQYF
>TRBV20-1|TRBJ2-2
CSARGLLGELFF
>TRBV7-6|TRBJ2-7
CASSLGRGEYEQYF
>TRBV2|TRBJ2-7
CASSAGPHRAYEQYF
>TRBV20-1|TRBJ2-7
CSARENRGYEQYF
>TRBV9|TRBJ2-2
CASSGLAVTGELFF
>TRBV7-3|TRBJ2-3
CASSLEGGLSTDTQYF
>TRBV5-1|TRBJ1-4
CASSYLDDEKLFF
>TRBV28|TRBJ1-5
CASSLWRVDQPQHF
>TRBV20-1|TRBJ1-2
CSAPGRAYGYTF
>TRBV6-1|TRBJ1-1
CASSCCPGTGSFAEAFF
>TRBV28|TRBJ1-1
CASSPNPPENTEAFF